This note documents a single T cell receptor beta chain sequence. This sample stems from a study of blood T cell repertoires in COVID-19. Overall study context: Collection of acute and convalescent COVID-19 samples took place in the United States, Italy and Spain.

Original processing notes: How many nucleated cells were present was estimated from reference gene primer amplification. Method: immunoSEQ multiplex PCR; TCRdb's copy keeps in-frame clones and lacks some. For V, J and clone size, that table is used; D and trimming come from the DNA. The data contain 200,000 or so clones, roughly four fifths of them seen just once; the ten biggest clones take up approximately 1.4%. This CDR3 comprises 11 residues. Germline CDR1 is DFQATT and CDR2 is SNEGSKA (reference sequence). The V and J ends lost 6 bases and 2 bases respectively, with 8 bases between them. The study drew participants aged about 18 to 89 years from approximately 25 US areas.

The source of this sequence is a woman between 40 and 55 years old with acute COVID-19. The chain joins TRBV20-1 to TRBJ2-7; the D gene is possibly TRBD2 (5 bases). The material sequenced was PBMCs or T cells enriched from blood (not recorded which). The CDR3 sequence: CSAAGAYEQYF. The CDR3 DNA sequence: TGCAGTGCCGCCGGGGCCTACGAGCAGTACTTC.